This TCR beta chain was recorded in a study of cytomegalovirus exposure and HLA in healthy donors (dated by TCRdb to 2015 to 2018). Some background on the complete study: A later analysis indicated that the 130 or so validation repertoires were generated on the platform also employed for the approximately 700 repertoires of the first cohort. In addition to the first cohort of several hundred subjects, a separate validation cohort of around 110 different subjects was used. The study aimed to test whether signatures of past pathogen exposure could be identified by cataloging public T cell receptors. The study combined high-throughput TCR immunosequencing, statistical association of individual TCRs with disease status, and machine learning to predict cytomegalovirus infection status. Study-level results and caveats: Most TCR sequences were observed very rarely across donors, whereas some public TCRs were present in many individuals. The classifier was reported to diagnose cytomegalovirus status with high specificity and sensitivity in both the original cohort and the validation cohort. A later analysis had no HLA typing for the validation cohort, so co-occurrence there was scored across all 130 or so repertoires. It was suggested by the authors that the approach could potentially be generalized to other disease states and immunological phenotypes. A total of fewer than 200 TCR beta chains were listed by the study as associated with cytomegalovirus. Of the cluster scores, around 95% were above 0 in a later analysis, which found that TCRs clustered in the first cohort also tended to co-occur in the 120 or so validation repertoires. In vitro tests confirmed that a few of the cytomegalovirus-associated TCR beta chains recognize cytomegalovirus antigens.

Separate from the approximately 670-subject first cohort, the validation cohort of 90 to 150 subjects was the group to which the donors belonged. Looking up the germline V gene yields CDR1 SQVTM and CDR2 ANQGSEA. The junction carries 2 bases between V and J, which are trimmed by 4 bases and 3 bases respectively. There are 10 amino acids in the CDR3, from cysteine to phenylalanine inclusive. Only the CDR3 DNA stays, 30 bases, in frame from base 1. This clone showed up just a few times. Its binding antigen is unknown. Base qualities are missing; no much larger clone stands one base away. The method behind the library was the immunoSEQ multiplex PCR assay. Regarding the original processing steps: A statistical classification framework was built for diagnosing cytomegalovirus status from the catalog of TCR beta chain sequences. Drawn from immuneACCESS, this table holds only the in-frame rearrangements with V and J called that TCRdb kept. Clones are partly lost; checked studies trace under half to an unresolved V gene and leave the rest unexplained. The DNA was the basis for D and trimming; V, J and clone size are from that table. This sample is represented by fewer than 150,000 clones; around 80% of them were singletons. Of the sample, about 32% is held by the ten largest clones.

The chain was built from TRBV29-1 and TRBJ2-3, with the D segment identity uncertain. The origin of this receptor is a man aged 25 to 40 in good health and CMV-seropositive. Sequencing was performed on PBMCs. The CDR3 sequence is CSVATDTQYF. The nucleotide sequence is TGCAGCGTTGCTACAGATACGCAGTATTTT.